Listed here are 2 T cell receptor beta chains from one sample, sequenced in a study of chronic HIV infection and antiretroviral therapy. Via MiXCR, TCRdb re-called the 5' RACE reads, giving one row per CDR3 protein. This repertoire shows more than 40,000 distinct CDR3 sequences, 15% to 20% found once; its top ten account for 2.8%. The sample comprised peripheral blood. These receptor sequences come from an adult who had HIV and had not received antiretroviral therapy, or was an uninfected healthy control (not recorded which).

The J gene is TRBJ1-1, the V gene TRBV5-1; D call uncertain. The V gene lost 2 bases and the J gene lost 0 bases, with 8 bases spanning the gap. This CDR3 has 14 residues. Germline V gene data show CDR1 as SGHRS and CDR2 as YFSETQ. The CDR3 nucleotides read TGCGCCAGCAGCTTAGTCACAATGAACACTGAAGCTTTCTTT. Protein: CASSLVTMNTEAFF. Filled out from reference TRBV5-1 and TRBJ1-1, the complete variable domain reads KAGVTQTPRYLIKTRGQQVTLSCSPISGHRSVSWYQQTPGQGLQFLFEYFSETQRNKGNFPGRFSGRQFSNSRSEMNVSTLELGDSALYLCASSLVTMNTEAFFGQGTRLTVV.

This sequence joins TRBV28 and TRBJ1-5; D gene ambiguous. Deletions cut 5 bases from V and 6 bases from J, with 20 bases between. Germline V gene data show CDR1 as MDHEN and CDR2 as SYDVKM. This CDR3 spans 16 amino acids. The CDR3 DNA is TGTGCCAGCAGTCGGAAAGGACTGGGCGGTGGTCAGCCCCAGCATTTT. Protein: CASSRKGLGGGQPQHF.